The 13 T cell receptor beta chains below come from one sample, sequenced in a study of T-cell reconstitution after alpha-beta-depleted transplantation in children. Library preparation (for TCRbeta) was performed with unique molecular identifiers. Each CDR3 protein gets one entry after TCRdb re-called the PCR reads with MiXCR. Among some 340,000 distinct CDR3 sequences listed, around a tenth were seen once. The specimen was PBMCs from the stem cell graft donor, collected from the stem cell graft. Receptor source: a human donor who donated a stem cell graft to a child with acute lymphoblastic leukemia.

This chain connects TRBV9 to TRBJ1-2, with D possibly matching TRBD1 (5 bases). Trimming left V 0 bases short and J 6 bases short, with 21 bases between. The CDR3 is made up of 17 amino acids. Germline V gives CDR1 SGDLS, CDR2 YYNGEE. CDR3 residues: CASSVGPPTDIRNGYTF. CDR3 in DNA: TGTGCCAGCAGCGTAGGGCCCCCCACGGACATCCGGAATGGCTACACCTTC.

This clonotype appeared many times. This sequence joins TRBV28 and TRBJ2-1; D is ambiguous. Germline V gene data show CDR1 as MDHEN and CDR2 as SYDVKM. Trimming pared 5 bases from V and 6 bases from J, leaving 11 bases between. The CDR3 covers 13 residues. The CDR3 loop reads CASSASLGNEQFF. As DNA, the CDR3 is TGTGCCAGCAGTGCTTCCCTGGGCAATGAGCAGTTCTTC.

This CDR3 reads CASREWGGGPGETQYF. The CDR3 DNA is TGTGCCAGCAGGGAATGGGGGGGAGGGCCGGGAGAGACCCAGTACTTC. The rearrangement uses TRBV7-2 and TRBJ2-5; 7 nucleotides match TRBD2. The V gene's germline CDR1 is SGHTA and CDR2 FQGNSA. The CDR3 contains 16 residues. The junction had 14 bases not matched to a gene; V was cut back by 6 bases and J by 4 bases.

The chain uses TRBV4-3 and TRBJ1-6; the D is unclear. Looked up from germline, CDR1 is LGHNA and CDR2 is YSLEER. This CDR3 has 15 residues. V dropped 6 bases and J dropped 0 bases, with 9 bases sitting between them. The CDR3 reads CASRTASSYNSPLHF. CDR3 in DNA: TGCGCCAGCAGGACGGCTAGCTCCTATAATTCACCCCTCCACTTT.

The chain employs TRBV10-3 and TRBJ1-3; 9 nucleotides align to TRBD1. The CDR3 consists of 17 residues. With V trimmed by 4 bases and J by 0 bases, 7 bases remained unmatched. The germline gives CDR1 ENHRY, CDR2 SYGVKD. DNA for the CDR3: TGTGCCATCAGTGGCTTGGGACAGGGACACTCTGGAAACACCATATATTTT. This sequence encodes CAISGLGQGHSGNTIYF.

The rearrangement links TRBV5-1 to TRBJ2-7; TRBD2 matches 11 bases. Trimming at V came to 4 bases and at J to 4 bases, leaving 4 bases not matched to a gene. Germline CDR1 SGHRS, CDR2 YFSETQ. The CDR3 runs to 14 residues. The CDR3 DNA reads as TGCGCCAGCAGCGGAACTAGCGGGGGTTACGAGCAGTACTTC. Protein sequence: CASSGTSGGYEQYF.

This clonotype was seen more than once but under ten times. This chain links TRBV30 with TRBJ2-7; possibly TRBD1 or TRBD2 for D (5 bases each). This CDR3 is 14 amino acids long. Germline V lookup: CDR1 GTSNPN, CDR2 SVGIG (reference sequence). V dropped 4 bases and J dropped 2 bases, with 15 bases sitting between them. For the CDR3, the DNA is TGTGCCTGGACCTTCAGGGTCGGGACCTACGAGCAGTACTTC. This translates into CAWTFRVGTYEQYF.

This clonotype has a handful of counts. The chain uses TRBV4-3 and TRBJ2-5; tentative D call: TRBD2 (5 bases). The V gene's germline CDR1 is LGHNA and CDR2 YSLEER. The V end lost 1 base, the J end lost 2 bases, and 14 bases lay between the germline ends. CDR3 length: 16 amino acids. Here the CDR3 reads CASSQGRGRYQETQYF. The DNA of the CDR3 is TGCGCCAGCAGCCAAGGGCGAGGGCGGTATCAAGAGACCCAGTACTTC.

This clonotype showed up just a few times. CDR3 sequence (DNA): TGTGCCAGCAGCTTATTTCGGGCAGGGTATTATCAGCCCCAGCATTTT. Encoded protein: CASSLFRAGYYQPQHF. The chain combines TRBV7-9 with TRBJ1-5, with D perhaps matching TRBD1 (5 bases). This CDR3 has 16 amino acids. Germline V gene data show CDR1 as SEHNR and CDR2 as FQNEAQ (reference sequence). V gave up 2 bases and J gave up 5 bases, with 16 bases separating them.

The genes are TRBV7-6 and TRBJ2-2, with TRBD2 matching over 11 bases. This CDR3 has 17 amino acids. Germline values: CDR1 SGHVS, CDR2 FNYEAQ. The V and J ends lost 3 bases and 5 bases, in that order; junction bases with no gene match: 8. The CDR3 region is CASSFGSGRAGTGELFF. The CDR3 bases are TGTGCCAGCAGCTTTGGTAGCGGGAGGGCTGGAACCGGGGAGCTGTTTTTT. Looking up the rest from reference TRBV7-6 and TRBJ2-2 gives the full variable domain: GAGVSQSPRYKVTKRGQDVALRCDPISGHVSLYWYRQALGQGPEFLTYFNYEAQQDKSGLPNDRFSAERPEGSISTLTIQRTEQRDSAMYRCASSFGSGRAGTGELFFGEGSRLTVL.

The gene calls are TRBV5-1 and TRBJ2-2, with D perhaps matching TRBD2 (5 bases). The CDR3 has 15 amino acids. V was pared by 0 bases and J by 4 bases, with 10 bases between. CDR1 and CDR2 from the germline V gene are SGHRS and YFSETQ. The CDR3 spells CASSLVAQGTGELFF. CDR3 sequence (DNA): TGCGCCAGCAGCTTGGTAGCGCAAGGCACCGGGGAGCTGTTTTTT.

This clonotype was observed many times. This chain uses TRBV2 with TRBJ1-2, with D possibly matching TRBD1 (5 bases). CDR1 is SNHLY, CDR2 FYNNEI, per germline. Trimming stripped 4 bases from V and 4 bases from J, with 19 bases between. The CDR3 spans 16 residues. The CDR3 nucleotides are TGTGCCAGCAGTGCCGGGATCAGTTGGGGGTCCTATGGCTACACCTTC. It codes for CASSAGISWGSYGYTF.

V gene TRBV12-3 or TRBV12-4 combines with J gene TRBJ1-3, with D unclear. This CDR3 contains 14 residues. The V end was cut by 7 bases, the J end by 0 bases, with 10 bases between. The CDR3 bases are TGTGCCAGCAACCACCGGGACTCTGGAAACACCATATATTTT. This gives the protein CASNHRDSGNTIYF.